The entry below gives a single TCR beta chain sequence along with its context. The data were obtained in a study of blood T cell repertoires in COVID-19. Study-wide context: The United States, Italy and Spain supplied acute and convalescent COVID-19 samples. Sample material is recorded as cDNA or gDNA derived from T cells, B-cell-depleted T cells, or PBMCs.

As handled by the study authors: Scientists estimated how many nucleated cells there were by amplifying reference gene primers. Libraries were prepared by immunoSEQ multiplex PCR; TCRdb keeps only in-frame clonotypes and omits some of them. The V and J calls and the clone size are those of that table, but D and trimming were determined from the DNA. The data hold over 200,000 clones, with about 85% observed a single time. This CDR3 spans 15 amino acids. Germline CDR1 reads SGHRS; CDR2 reads YFSETQ. V was shortened by 0 bases and J by 0 bases, with 10 bases between the two germline ends. This sequence joins TRBV5-1 and TRBJ2-7, with D perhaps matching TRBD2 (5 bases). Sample: peripheral blood. This receptor was identified in a woman between 18 and 30 years old who had recovered from COVID-19. CDR3 sequence (DNA): TGCGCCAGCAGCTTGGCCAAGGACTTCTCCTACGAGCAGTACTTC. It encodes CASSLAKDFSYEQYF. The variable domain in full, with the rest retrieved from reference TRBV5-1 and TRBJ2-7, is KAGVTQTPRYLIKTRGQQVTLSCSPISGHRSVSWYQQTPGQGLQFLFEYFSETQRNKGNFPGRFSGRQFSNSRSEMNVSTLELGDSALYLCASSLAKDFSYEQYFGPGTRLTVT.